What follows are 29 T cell receptor beta chains derived from one specimen sequenced in a study of cytomegalovirus exposure and HLA in healthy donors. The PCR used 60 Vbeta and 13 Jbeta primers. Generated by immunoSEQ multiplex PCR, the TCRdb table keeps only in-frame clones and is missing some. The sample lists under 150,000 clones; approximately 64% were seen once. Material for sequencing was PBMCs. The receptors originated from a woman in her forties in good health and CMV-seronegative.

The V gene is TRBV4-1, the J gene TRBJ2-5, with 8 bases that match TRBD2. CDR3 length equals 17 residues. The junction had 7 bases not matched to a gene; V was cut back by 0 bases and J by 1 base. Germline V gene lookup returns CDR1 MGHRA and CDR2 YSYEKL. CDR3 protein: CASSQEAASGPQETQYF. In DNA, the CDR3 is TGCGCCAGCAGCCAAGAGGCGGCTAGCGGGCCCCAAGAGACCCAGTACTTC.

The CDR3 DNA follows: TGCAGCGTCAAACAGAGCTCCTACGAGCAGTACTTC. It translates to CSVKQSSYEQYF. The chain couples TRBV29-1 to TRBJ2-5; D gene ambiguous. The closer fit of TRBJ2-7 to the DNA end suggests the J call may be wrong. Germline V CDR1 and CDR2: SQVTM, ANQGSEA. The CDR3 is 12 residues long.

For the CDR3, the DNA is TGTGCCTGGAGTGGGGTCAGAGCGGCCAAAAACATTCAGTACTTC. Amino acid sequence: CAWSGVRAAKNIQYF. V and J are TRBV30 and TRBJ2-4; D is unresolved. This CDR3 is built from 15 residues. V lost 1 base, J lost 1 base, and 11 bases lay in between. Germline lookup yields CDR1 GTSNPN and CDR2 SVGIG (reference sequence).

The CDR3 is CASSVDARGPPYEQYF. In DNA, the CDR3 is TGTGCCAGCAGCGTGGACGCCAGGGGTCCCCCCTACGAGCAGTACTTC. The chain couples TRBV9 to TRBJ2-7, with a weak D call TRBD1 (6 bases). Germline V gives CDR1 SGDLS, CDR2 YYNGEE. This CDR3 is built from 16 residues. V gave up 2 bases and J gave up 2 bases, with 17 bases separating them.

The V gene is TRBV5-6, the J gene TRBJ1-2, with 8 bases lining up with TRBD1. Germline CDR1 and CDR2: SGHDT and YYEEEE. The CDR3 loop spans 17 amino acids. V shed 4 bases, J shed 4 bases, and the junction held 15 bases outside the gene matches. The CDR3: CASSPDLQRTGPYGYTF. The CDR3 DNA is TGTGCCAGCAGCCCTGACCTGCAACGGACAGGGCCCTATGGCTACACCTTC. The variable domain in full, completed from reference TRBV5-6 and TRBJ1-2, reads DAGVTQSPTHLIKTRGQQVTLRCSPKSGHDTVSWYQQALGQGPQFIFQYYEEEERQRGNFPDRFSGHQFPNYSSELNVNALLLGDSALYLCASSPDLQRTGPYGYTFGSGTRLTVV.

This clone was detected only a few times. CDR3 region: CASSLAVTNTEAFF. As DNA, the CDR3 is TGTGCCAGCAGCTTAGCCGTTACAAACACTGAAGCTTTCTTT. The chain links TRBV7-2 to TRBJ1-1; D is uncertain. The CDR3 covers 14 residues. Deletions cut 0 bases from V and 2 bases from J, with 7 bases between. Per germline, CDR1 SGHTA and CDR2 FQGNSA. The variable domain in full, completed from reference TRBV7-2 and TRBJ1-1, reads GAGVSQSPSNKVTEKGKDVELRCDPISGHTALYWYRQSLGQGLEFLIYFQGNSAPDKSGLPSDRFSAERTGGSVSTLTIQRTQQEDSAVYLCASSLAVTNTEAFFGQGTRLTVV.

This chain joins TRBV5-4 and TRBJ2-7, with TRBD2 identical over 8 bases. The CDR3 covers 18 residues. With V trimmed by 5 bases and J by 6 bases, 22 bases remained unmatched. Germline-derived CDR1 and CDR2 are SGHNT and YYREEE (reference sequence). This chain's CDR3 is CASSPNAGGGALTVEQYF. CDR3 nucleotides: TGTGCCAGCAGTCCGAACGCCGGGGGGGGTGCTCTTACGGTCGAGCAGTACTTC.

V and J are TRBV7-9 and TRBJ2-7; 8 bases are shared with TRBD1. The CDR3 covers 14 residues. Germline CDR1 reads SEHNR; CDR2 reads FQNEAQ (reference sequence). V shed 3 bases and J 2 bases; nucleotides not matched to a gene: 3. CDR3 bases: TGTGCCAGCAGCTTTAGGGACAGGCCCTACGAGCAGTACTTC. Translating gives CASSFRDRPYEQYF.

The chain recombines TRBV30 with TRBJ1-5; 9 bases are a match to TRBD1. V dropped 5 bases and J dropped 6; count of bases not matched to a gene: 8. This CDR3 contains 14 residues. Germline values: CDR1 GTSNPN, CDR2 SVGIG (reference sequence). CDR3 loop: CAWDTGGSGQPQHF. CDR3 DNA: TGTGCCTGGGACACAGGGGGCTCGGGTCAGCCCCAGCATTTT.

V is TRBV27 and J is TRBJ1-6, with no clear D. V lost 3 bases and J lost 5, with 8 bases in between. CDR1 is MNHEY and CDR2 is SMNVEV in the germline V gene (reference sequence). CDR3 length: 14 amino acids. The CDR3: CASSLGRNNSPLHF. CDR3 DNA sequence: TGTGCCAGCAGTTTGGGGAGGAATAATTCACCCCTCCACTTT.

The chain recombines TRBV29-1 with TRBJ2-2; D ambiguous. Trimming took 5 bases from V and 6 from J, leaving 10 bases between them. The CDR3 runs to 12 residues. Germline CDR1 reads SQVTM; CDR2 reads ANQGSEA. The CDR3: CSVRFPSGELFF. CDR3 sequence (DNA): TGCAGCGTTCGGTTCCCTTCCGGGGAGCTGTTTTTT.

The chain carries TRBV6-5 and TRBJ1-2; D not certain. This CDR3 region has 15 residues. Germline V gives CDR1 MNHEY, CDR2 SVGAGI. With 0 bases removed from V and 4 bases from J, the gap between germline ends came to 12 bases. The CDR3 region has the DNA TGTGCCAGCAGTTACTCAGACGAGGTACCCTATGGCTACACCTTC. It translates to CASSYSDEVPYGYTF.

In DNA, the CDR3 is TGTGCCAGCAGCATCGACAGGCACCGAATCTACACCTTC. As protein: CASSIDRHRIYTF. J is TRBJ1-2 and V is TRBV7-2; possibly TRBD1 for D (6 bases). Trimming took off 5 bases at V and 10 bases at J, with 17 bases between the two ends. The CDR3 loop spans 13 amino acids. Germline V lookup: CDR1 SGHTA, CDR2 FQGNSA. The whole variable domain, filled in from reference TRBV7-2 and TRBJ1-2, reads GAGVSQSPSNKVTEKGKDVELRCDPISGHTALYWYRQSLGQGLEFLIYFQGNSAPDKSGLPSDRFSAERTGGSVSTLTIQRTQQEDSAVYLCASSIDRHRIYTFGSGTRLTVV.

The chain combines TRBV11-2 with TRBJ1-1, with D possibly TRBD1 on 6 matching bases. Trimming pared 6 bases from V and 7 bases from J, leaving 15 bases between. CDR1 is SGHAT, CDR2 FQNNGV, per germline. The CDR3 loop spans 13 amino acids. In nucleotides, the CDR3 is TGTGCCAGCAGGATGGGAGGGGGAGGTGAAGCTTTCTTT. It is translated as CASRMGGGGEAFF.

The chain employs TRBV4-1 and TRBJ2-1; D might be TRBD2 (5 bases). The CDR3 consists of 14 residues. Deletions cut 1 base from V and 1 base from J, with 5 bases between. The germline CDR1 and CDR2 sequences are MGHRA and YSYEKL. CDR3 nucleotide sequence: TGCGCCAGCAGCCAAGGGACTTCCTACAATGAGCAGTTCTTC. This translates into CASSQGTSYNEQFF.

V is TRBV27 and J is TRBJ1-6; 7 bases line up with TRBD1. The V segment lost 3 bases and the J segment 8 bases; nucleotides outside the gene matches: 4. Germline V CDR1 and CDR2: MNHEY, SMNVEV (reference sequence). The CDR3 has 14 residues. CDR3 DNA sequence: TGTGCCAGCAGTTTGGGACAGTGGCATTCACCCCTCCACTTT. As protein: CASSLGQWHSPLHF.

The chain recombines TRBV9 with TRBJ2-3, with D perhaps TRBD2 (5 bases). The CDR3 is 15 residues long. Trimming took off 2 bases at V and 3 bases at J, with 13 bases between the two ends. In germline, CDR1 is SGDLS, CDR2 YYNGEE. CDR3 DNA sequence: TGTGCCAGCAGCGTGATGGAGGAAAAAACAGATACGCAGTATTTT. Amino acid sequence: CASSVMEEKTDTQYF.

The J gene is TRBJ1-1, the V gene TRBV10-3; tentative D call: TRBD1 (6 bases). The CDR3 loop spans 13 amino acids. Trimming took off 8 bases at V and 1 base at J, with 11 bases between the two ends. Per the germline V gene, CDR1 is ENHRY and CDR2 is SYGVKD. Here the CDR3 reads CAIRLDRNTEAFF. The DNA of the CDR3 is TGTGCCATCCGCCTGGACAGGAACACTGAAGCTTTCTTT.

The rearrangement joins TRBV27 to TRBJ1-6, with TRBD1 matching over 7 bases. Germline V gives CDR1 MNHEY, CDR2 SMNVEV (reference sequence). The CDR3 has 15 amino acids. Trimming removed 6 bases from V and 8 bases from J; junction bases left unmatched: 10. The CDR3 spells CASSRQGILDSPLHF. The CDR3 region has the DNA TGTGCCAGCAGCAGACAGGGAATCTTAGATTCACCCCTCCACTTT.

This clone was counted only a few times. The gene calls are TRBV19 and TRBJ1-3, with D possibly matching TRBD1 (5 bases). The CDR3 contains 14 residues. Looked up from germline, CDR1 is LNHDA and CDR2 is SQIVND (reference sequence). Trimming pared 6 bases from V and 2 bases from J, leaving 11 bases between. The CDR3 nucleotides are TGTGCCAGTAGCATCCAGGGTACTGGAAACACCATATATTTT. This gives the protein CASSIQGTGNTIYF.

A single count supports this clone. The chain links TRBV9 to TRBJ1-2; D call uncertain. CDR3 size: 12 residues. V lost 3 bases, J lost 8 bases, and 11 bases lay in between. Germline loops: CDR1 SGDLS, CDR2 YYNGEE. CDR3 region: CASSATGRGYTF. CDR3 coding DNA: TGTGCCAGCAGCGCCACTGGTCGGGGCTACACCTTC.

The chain combines TRBV28 with TRBJ1-1, with 7 bases aligning to TRBD1. Losses at the gene ends were 7 bases for V and 6 bases for J; bases not matched to a gene: 8. This CDR3 has 13 residues. Per germline, CDR1 MDHEN and CDR2 SYDVKM. The CDR3 DNA is TGTGCCAGCACCTCGAAGGGGACAGCTGAAGCTTTCTTT. Amino acid sequence: CASTSKGTAEAFF.

The chain carries TRBV7-2 and TRBJ1-2; tentatively, D is TRBD1 (5 bases). The ends were cut back, 6 bases at V and 3 bases at J, with 11 bases in the middle. The germline V gene encodes CDR1 SGHTA and CDR2 FQGNSA. The CDR3 spans 13 residues. The CDR3 sequence is CASRIGGHYGYTF. The DNA of the CDR3 is TGTGCCAGCAGGATCGGGGGTCACTATGGCTACACCTTC.

V gene TRBV7-9 combines with J gene TRBJ1-1, with TRBD1 matching over 8 bases. The V gene's germline CDR1 is SEHNR and CDR2 FQNEAQ (reference sequence). The V segment lost 4 bases and the J segment 0 bases; nucleotides outside the gene matches: 4. The CDR3 contains 15 residues. The CDR3 region has the DNA TGTGCCAGCAGCTCCTGGACAGGGTTGAACACTGAAGCTTTCTTT. It specifies CASSSWTGLNTEAFF.

This clone has a handful of counts. The chain has TRBV2 and TRBJ1-6, with 7 bases that match TRBD1. Germline trimming cut 5 bases from V and 6 bases from J; bases unmatched to any gene: 7. Germline V gene data show CDR1 as SNHLY and CDR2 as FYNNEI. CDR3 length: 15 residues. The CDR3 reads CASSRTGAGNSPLHF. The CDR3 coding sequence is TGTGCCAGCAGTCGTACAGGGGCGGGTAATTCACCCCTCCACTTT.

The J gene is TRBJ1-2, the V gene TRBV2; D is unclear. CDR1 and CDR2 (germline): SNHLY, FYNNEI. The CDR3 extends over 12 amino acids. V lost 6 bases and J 9 bases, leaving 14 bases between the germline ends. As DNA, the CDR3 is TGTGCCAGCAGCCTTAACTCCCGCAGCTACACCTTC. This sequence encodes CASSLNSRSYTF.

In its sample, this clone was seen many times. This sequence joins TRBV5-1 and TRBJ2-3, with TRBD1 matching over 7 bases. CDR3 length equals 15 residues. V trimming: 0 bases; J trimming: 1 base; junction bases outside the gene matches: 2. CDR1 and CDR2 from the germline V gene are SGHRS and YFSETQ. The CDR3 is CASSLGQGGTDTQYF. Here the CDR3 DNA reads TGCGCCAGCAGCTTGGGGCAGGGGGGCACAGATACGCAGTATTTT. The entire variable domain, with the rest obtained from reference TRBV5-1 and TRBJ2-3, is as follows: KAGVTQTPRYLIKTRGQQVTLSCSPISGHRSVSWYQQTPGQGLQFLFEYFSETQRNKGNFPGRFSGRQFSNSRSEMNVSTLELGDSALYLCASSLGQGGTDTQYFGPGTRLTVL.

This chain joins TRBV27 and TRBJ1-6, with D possibly TRBD1 on 5 matching bases. V was clipped by 3 bases and J by 3 bases, with 12 bases between them. The CDR3 covers 16 residues. The V gene's germline CDR1 is MNHEY and CDR2 SMNVEV (reference sequence). CDR3 amino acids: CASSLAQGSYNSPLHF. The CDR3 region has the DNA TGTGCCAGCAGTTTGGCGCAGGGAAGCTATAATTCACCCCTCCACTTT.

The chain joins TRBV27 to TRBJ1-2, with D possibly TRBD1 on 6 matching bases. Germline-derived CDR1 and CDR2 are MNHEY and SMNVEV (reference sequence). There are 13 residues in the CDR3. The V and J ends lost 5 bases and 8 bases respectively, with 15 bases between them. In DNA, the CDR3 is TGTGCCAGCAGTCCCGGTGGGGGCTGGGGCTACACCTTC. Amino acid sequence: CASSPGGGWGYTF.